This T cell receptor beta chain was sequenced during a study of metastatic and nonmetastatic thyroid tumors (dated by TCRdb to about 2020). Background on the whole study: For patients with malignant and with benign thyroid disease, the researchers compared repertoires between peripheral blood samples and tumor or nodule tissue samples. On the study overall, not on this receptor specifically: In both blood and tumor samples, malignant tumors were reported to have significantly higher TCR beta diversity than benign nodules.

Including the terminal cysteine and phenylalanine, the CDR3 comprises 15 residues. The sequence is cut down to CDR3 DNA, 45 bases in frame from base 1. The CDR1 and CDR2 encoded by the germline V gene are MNHNS and SASEGT. V drops 5 bases and J drops 5 bases, leaving 13 bases in between. This clone has ten or more counts. Its antigen is unknown. Base qualities are not recorded, but no much larger clone differs from it by a single base. No patient had received any treatment before thyroid surgery. Using T-cell receptor beta sequencing, the study looked back at clinical samples from patients collected from about 2011 to 2018. Library preparation employed PCR. Sequencing instrument: Illumina HiSeq 4000. High-throughput sequencing was used to profile the CDR3 region of the TCR beta-chain in every patient. From the authors' description of their analysis: The researchers built a classifier to tell apart papillary thyroid cancer patients with distant metastasis, based on CDR3 differences among clinicopathological groups. The Shannon index was used to measure repertoire diversity, and the Morisita-Horn index was used to measure how similar tumor and blood repertoires were. The public sequencing data were trimmed at Q25 with fastp and processed into clonotypes with MiXCR by TCRdb, which kept only in-frame beta chains. These V and J calls originate from TCRdb's pipeline instead of the authors' own analysis. For this sample the table gives under 30,000 clones, of which 20% to 25% were detected only once. Of the sample, over 25% is held by the ten largest clones.

The sample taken for sequencing was blood. The receptor was isolated from a male donor with papillary thyroid cancer or a benign thyroid nodule (not recorded which). Some clones in this sample may be carry-over from other donors' samples. The rearrangement combines TRBV6-1 with TRBJ1-6; no D gene call is confident. The CDR3 in this case is CASSPPGFNNSPLHF. The DNA reads TGTGCCAGCAGTCCCCCCGGGTTTAATAATTCACCCCTCCACTTT.